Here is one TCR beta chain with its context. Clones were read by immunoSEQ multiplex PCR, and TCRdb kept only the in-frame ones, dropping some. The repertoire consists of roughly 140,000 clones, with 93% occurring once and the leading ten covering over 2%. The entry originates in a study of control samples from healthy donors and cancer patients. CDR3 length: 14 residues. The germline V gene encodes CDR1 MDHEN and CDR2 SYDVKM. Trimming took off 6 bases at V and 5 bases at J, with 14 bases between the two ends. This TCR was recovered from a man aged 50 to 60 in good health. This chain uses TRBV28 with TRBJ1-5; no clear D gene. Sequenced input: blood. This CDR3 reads CASRNWGGDQPQHF. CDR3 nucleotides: TGTGCCAGCAGAAATTGGGGTGGGGATCAGCCCCAGCATTTT.